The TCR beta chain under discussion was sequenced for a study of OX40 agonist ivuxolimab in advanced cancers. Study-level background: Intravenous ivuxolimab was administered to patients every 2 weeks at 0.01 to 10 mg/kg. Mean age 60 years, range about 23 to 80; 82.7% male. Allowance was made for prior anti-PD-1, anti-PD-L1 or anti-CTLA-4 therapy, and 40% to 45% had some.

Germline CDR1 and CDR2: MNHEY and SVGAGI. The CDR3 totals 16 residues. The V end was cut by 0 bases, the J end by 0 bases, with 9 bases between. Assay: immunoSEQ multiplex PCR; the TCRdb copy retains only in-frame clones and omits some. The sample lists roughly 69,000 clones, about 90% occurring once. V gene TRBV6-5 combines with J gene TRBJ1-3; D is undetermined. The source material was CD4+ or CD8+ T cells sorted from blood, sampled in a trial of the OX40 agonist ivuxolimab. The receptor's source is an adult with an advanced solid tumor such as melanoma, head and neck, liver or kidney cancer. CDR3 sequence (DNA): TGTGCCAGCAGTTACTCGATTCAGATCTCTGGAAACACCATATATTTT. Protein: CASSYSIQISGNTIYF.